This T cell receptor beta chain was identified in a study of T cells expressing NK-cell markers (dated by TCRdb to the early 2020s). Broadly, across the study: In sorted CD3+CD56+NKG2C+, CD3+CD56+NKG2C- and CD3+CD56-NKG2C+ T-cell subsets from eight or nine donors, TCR beta-chain repertoires were profiled. Among the eight sequenced donors, seven were HCMV-seropositive and one was HCMV-seronegative. Sequencing of the libraries produced 2 x 150 bp reads on Illumina HiSeq 2000/2500, MiSeq or NextSeq. The eight sequenced donors were randomly selected healthy volunteers, three men and five women. Results the study describes overall, beyond this receptor: Whether the expanded NKG2C-expressing T cell clones were specific for HCMV antigens remained unclear. Those dominant clonotypes were again the most abundant among CD3+CD56-NKG2C+ cells in several donors, at about 25-60.1%. In six donors, the dominant CD3+CD56+NKG2C+ clonotypes were among the top 10 CD8+ clonotypes and accounted for about 1.0-7.5% of CD8+ T cells.

For sequencing, an Illumina HiSeq 2000 was employed. The TCR beta cDNA libraries were made using 5'RACE template switching, a step that added both a universal primer site and unique molecular identifiers. cDNA synthesis was primed from the TCR beta constant segment, followed by two successive PCR amplification steps. The source study handled its data this way. MIGEC handled demultiplexing of the reads and grouping by UMI, while MiTCR was used to assemble and quantify clonotypes. Only TCR cDNA sequences supported by at least two reads were kept to exclude erroneous sequences. The tcR package was used for downstream repertoire analysis, with clonotypes matched between fractions based on CDR3 nucleotide sequence plus V segment. Antigen specificity was annotated against VDJdb with VDJmatch, allowing one amino acid substitution in CDR3. After TCRdb reprocessed the reads, each CDR3 protein sequence was kept as one row, without DNA. What appears here as the V and J calls and clone size reflects TCRdb's work, not the paper's. The record for this sample contains about 540,000 distinct CDR3 sequences. About 3.6% of the sample is taken by the ten largest.

A commercial ELISA kit detecting HCMV-specific IgG in serum was used to determine HCMV serostatus. Ficoll density gradient centrifugation was used to isolate peripheral blood mononuclear cells from blood. In regard to this clonotype: The antigen it binds to is not known.

The CDR3 measures 14 amino acids from cysteine to phenylalanine. The record lacks a DNA sequence. The CDR1 and CDR2 encoded by the germline V gene are SNHLY and FYNNEI. Rearrangement joined TRBV2 to TRBJ1-2; no DNA is available, so the TRBD1 call from TCRdb remains unchecked. Sequences were obtained from blood T cells: a sorted CD56 or NKG2C T cell subset, CD4+ or CD8+ T cells, or bulk PBMC T cells (not recorded which). The clonotype originates from a man between 18 and 29 years old in good health. Donor details come from another sample of the same person, matched by shared clones. Here the CDR3 is given as CASSLDRVNYGYTF.